The 10 T cell receptor beta chains listed next were all sequenced from one sample in a study of shared clonotypes between healthy human individuals. Clones were read by immunoSEQ multiplex PCR, and TCRdb kept only the in-frame ones, dropping some. This sample carries about 2.1 million clones, roughly 95% of them seen once, and the ten largest clones take 1.5% to 2%. Naive CD8 isolation took CD45RO-negative cells positively selected for CCR7 and excluded terminally differentiated effector memory CD45RA+ cells. The specimen was naive CD8+ T cells from PBMCs. The receptors were gathered from a young man in good health. Some clones in this sample may be carry-over from other donors' samples.

V is TRBV9 and J is TRBJ2-7; maybe TRBD1 (6 bases). This CDR3 spans 16 amino acids. V shed 4 bases and J shed 2 bases, with 19 bases lying between them. In germline, CDR1 is SGDLS, CDR2 YYNGEE. CDR3 DNA sequence: TGTGCCAGCAGCCCCGCCGGGACACTCAGGGCCTACGAGCAGTACTTC. Encoded protein: CASSPAGTLRAYEQYF. The full variable domain, completed using reference TRBV9 and TRBJ2-7, is DSGVTQTPKHLITATGQRVTLRCSPRSGDLSVYWYQQSLDQGLQFLIQYYNGEERAKGNILERFSAQQFPDLHSELNLSSLELGDSALYFCASSPAGTLRAYEQYFGPGTRLTVT.

This rearrangement joins TRBV6-5 to TRBJ2-5; 8 bases map to TRBD2. With V trimmed by 5 bases and J by 1 base, 6 bases remained unmatched. The CDR3 consists of 15 residues. CDR1 and CDR2 from the germline V gene are MNHEY and SVGAGI. The CDR3 coding sequence is TGTGCCAGCAGTCGGGAGGGGGATCCCCAAGAGACCCAGTACTTC. Translated: CASSREGDPQETQYF.

This CDR3 is CASSYDREAEAFF. DNA of the CDR3: TGCGCCAGCAGCTATGACAGGGAGGCTGAAGCTTTCTTT. V usage is TRBV5-1 and J usage is TRBJ1-1; the match to TRBD1 covers 7 bases. The J segment lost 6 bases and the V segment lost 3 bases, leaving 5 bases of the junction unmatched. Germline lookup yields CDR1 SGHRS and CDR2 YFSETQ. There are 13 residues in the CDR3. The variable domain in full, with the rest retrieved from reference TRBV5-1 and TRBJ1-1, is KAGVTQTPRYLIKTRGQQVTLSCSPISGHRSVSWYQQTPGQGLQFLFEYFSETQRNKGNFPGRFSGRQFSNSRSEMNVSTLELGDSALYLCASSYDREAEAFFGQGTRLTVV.

About this clone: One junction end disagrees with the germline gene, perhaps due to a read error. The chain uses TRBV20-1 and TRBJ1-2; D is undetermined. Per germline, CDR1 DFQATT and CDR2 SNEGSKA (reference sequence). The CDR3 totals 11 residues. CDR3 nucleotide sequence: TGCAGTGCTAGAGAAGGGCGGCAGGACCAATTC. Its protein product is CSAREGRQDQF.

The chain uses TRBV6-5 and TRBJ2-1; TRBD2 is a possible D gene (6 bases). The length of the CDR3 is 16 residues. CDR1 and CDR2 (germline): MNHEY, SVGAGI. The V gene lost 4 bases and the J gene lost 8 bases, with 21 bases spanning the gap. The CDR3 loop is CASSFQTGTPSDEQFF. In DNA, the CDR3 is TGTGCCAGCAGTTTCCAGACCGGGACTCCCTCCGATGAGCAGTTCTTC.

This chain joins TRBV7-6 and TRBJ2-4; TRBD1 might be the D (5 bases). The CDR3 is made up of 13 amino acids. V dropped 5 bases and J dropped 4 bases, with 9 bases sitting between them. The germline V gene has CDR1 SGHVS and CDR2 FNYEAQ. CDR3 amino acids: CASSPRTKNIQYF. The CDR3 DNA sequence: TGTGCCAGCAGCCCACGGACAAAAAACATTCAGTACTTC.

This chain joins TRBV6-1 and TRBJ2-7, with a possible D match to TRBD1 (5 bases). Trimming stripped 2 bases from V and 3 bases from J, with 11 bases between. There are 14 residues in the CDR3. Germline loops: CDR1 MNHNS, CDR2 SASEGT. The CDR3 region has the DNA TGTGCCAGCAGTGAAAGGGCAGGGATCTACGAGCAGTACTTC. It encodes CASSERAGIYEQYF.

The J gene is TRBJ1-6, the V gene TRBV7-9; possibly TRBD1 for D (5 bases). The CDR3 loop spans 15 amino acids. From germline, CDR1 is SEHNR and CDR2 FQNEAQ (reference sequence). V gave up 5 bases and J gave up 9 bases, with 17 bases separating them. The CDR3 reads CASSQSWGRGSPLHF. The DNA for the CDR3 is TGTGCCAGCAGCCAGTCCTGGGGACGGGGTTCACCCCTCCACTTT.

Points on this clone: Other DNA sequences in the same sample also yield this CDR3. The genes are TRBV15 and TRBJ2-2; D call uncertain. CDR3 size: 14 residues. V was shortened by 1 base and J by 0 bases, with 3 bases between the two germline ends. Germline lookup yields CDR1 LNHNV and CDR2 YYDKDF (reference sequence). The DNA of the CDR3 is TGTGCCACCAGCAGAGCTTCGAACACCGGGGAGCTGTTTTTT. Translating it yields CATSRASNTGELFF.

This rearrangement joins TRBV28 to TRBJ2-7, with 10 bases aligning to TRBD1. V was pared by 7 bases and J by 5 bases, with 8 bases of the junction left unmatched. The CDR3 is made up of 14 amino acids. Germline V gene data show CDR1 as MDHEN and CDR2 as SYDVKM. The CDR3 spells CASTIGQGGHEQYF. The DNA of the CDR3 is TGTGCCAGCACCATCGGACAGGGGGGCCACGAGCAGTACTTC.